These 26 T cell receptor beta chains share one sample of origin, sequenced in a study of OX40 agonist ivuxolimab in advanced cancers. The repertoire was sequenced with immunoSEQ multiplex PCR; TCRdb's copy has only in-frame clones and lacks some. The sample yields some 150,000 clones, approximately 94% seen once. The material sequenced was CD4+ or CD8+ T cells sorted from blood, taken in a trial of the OX40 agonist ivuxolimab. These receptors all come from an adult with an advanced solid tumor such as melanoma, head and neck, liver or kidney cancer.

This chain links TRBV28 with TRBJ2-7; 7 bases align to TRBD1. Germline V CDR1 and CDR2: MDHEN, SYDVKM. The CDR3 sequence is 15 residues long. J lost 1 base, V lost 4 bases, and 7 bases had no gene match. CDR3 amino acids: CASSYPSGQSYEQYF. CDR3 bases: TGTGCCAGCAGTTACCCCTCGGGACAGTCCTACGAGCAGTACTTC. Together with reference TRBV28 and TRBJ2-7, the CDR3 gives the full variable domain: DVKVTQSSRYLVKRTGEKVFLECVQDMDHENMFWYRQDPGLGLRLIYFSYDVKMKEKGDIPEGYSVSREKKERFSLILESASTNQTSMYLCASSYPSGQSYEQYFGPGTRLTVT.

The rearrangement uses TRBV6-5 and TRBJ1-5; D not certain. Germline CDR1 MNHEY, CDR2 SVGAGI. This CDR3 is 13 amino acids long. Trimming removed 6 bases at V and 0 bases at J, with 6 bases between. The chain's CDR3 is CASSDNSNQPQHF. CDR3 nucleotides: TGTGCCAGCAGCGATAATAGCAATCAGCCCCAGCATTTT.

This chain connects TRBV7-9 to TRBJ2-7, with D perhaps matching TRBD2 (6 bases). CDR1 is SEHNR and CDR2 is FQNEAQ in the germline V gene (reference sequence). CDR3 length: 17 amino acids. The V end lost 5 bases, the J end lost 3 bases, and 23 bases lay between the germline ends. CDR3 amino acids: CASSSRLTGAEGYEQYF. The CDR3 nucleotides are TGTGCCAGCAGCAGCCGTTTGACGGGAGCTGAGGGCTACGAGCAGTACTTC.

This chain connects TRBV5-4 to TRBJ1-4; no firm D call. Germline lookup yields CDR1 SGHNT and CDR2 YYREEE (reference sequence). The CDR3 has 16 residues. V lost 1 base to trimming and J lost 0 bases, with 10 bases between them. The CDR3 here is CASSLSGFATNEKLFF. Here the CDR3 DNA reads TGTGCCAGCAGCTTGTCGGGGTTCGCAACTAATGAAAAACTGTTTTTT.

The chain links TRBV7-8 to TRBJ2-7, with 8 positions matching TRBD2. The junction had 3 bases not matched to a gene; V was cut back by 2 bases and J by 3 bases. This CDR3 comprises 14 residues. The germline V gene encodes CDR1 SGHVS and CDR2 FQNEAQ. Written as DNA, the CDR3 is TGTGCCAGCAGCTTATACGGGACTAGCTACGAGCAGTACTTC. It encodes CASSLYGTSYEQYF.

The chain carries TRBV11-2 and TRBJ2-3, with TRBD2 identical over 9 bases. The germline V gene has CDR1 SGHAT and CDR2 FQNNGV. Trimming took 5 bases from V and 0 from J; bases not matched to a gene: 6. This CDR3 region has 16 residues. The CDR3 loop is CASSEGLARSTDTQYF. In DNA, the CDR3 is TGTGCCAGCAGCGAGGGACTAGCCCGTAGCACAGATACGCAGTATTTT.

The chain is built from TRBV6-5 and TRBJ2-7; TRBD1 matches at 7 bases. Germline V gives CDR1 MNHEY, CDR2 SVGAGI. CDR3 size: 13 residues. Trimming at V came to 0 bases and at J to 7 bases, leaving 3 bases not matched to a gene. CDR3 protein: CASSYSGQTEQYF. In DNA form, the CDR3 reads TGTGCCAGCAGTTACTCGGGACAGACTGAGCAGTACTTC.

The chain couples TRBV7-6 to TRBJ1-5; the D gene is possibly TRBD1 (6 bases). CDR3 length: 14 residues. V was pared by 4 bases and J by 6 bases, with 13 bases between. Germline V gene lookup returns CDR1 SGHVS and CDR2 FNYEAQ. CDR3 sequence (DNA): TGTGCCAGCAGCTCCCAACAGGGTTCTCAGCCCCAGCATTTT. Its protein is CASSSQQGSQPQHF.

V and J are TRBV5-1 and TRBJ1-1, with D perhaps TRBD1 (5 bases). From germline, CDR1 is SGHRS and CDR2 YFSETQ. There are 13 residues in the CDR3. The V and J ends lost 2 bases and 8 bases respectively, with 13 bases between them. CDR3 nucleotides: TGCGCCAGCAGCTTTGTTGAAGGGACCGAAGCTTTCTTT. The encoded protein is CASSFVEGTEAFF.

Here the CDR3 DNA reads TGTGCCAGCAGTTCATCACAGGGGGCAGGTACTGAAGCTTTCTTT. Protein: CASSSSQGAGTEAFF. The chain employs TRBV6-6 and TRBJ1-1; 9 bases agree with TRBD1. The germline CDR1 and CDR2 sequences are MNHNY and SVGAGI (reference sequence). The CDR3 is 15 amino acids. Trimming at V came to 4 bases and at J to 5 bases, leaving 8 bases not matched to a gene.

This chain uses TRBV12-5 with TRBJ1-2, with D maybe TRBD1 (5 bases). Trimming shortened V by 0 bases and J by 0 bases, and 17 bases separated the two germline ends. CDR1 and CDR2 (germline): LGHNT, FRNRAP. The CDR3 consists of 18 residues. DNA of the CDR3: TGTGCTAGTGGTTTGGTACCCGACAGCTCCTCATCTAACTATGGCTACACCTTC. This gives the protein CASGLVPDSSSSNYGYTF.

V gene TRBV21-1 combines with J gene TRBJ1-1; no DNA check was done on the table's D call, TRBD1. TRBV21-1 is reported as a pseudogene. CDR3 length: 13 residues. This chain's CDR3 is CASVTGENTEAFF. As DNA, the CDR3 is TGTGCCAGCGTGACAGGGGAGAACACTGAAGCTTTCTTT.

This clone was seen a handful of times. The chain joins TRBV14 to TRBJ1-1, with a weak D call TRBD1 (5 bases). In germline, CDR1 is SGHDN, CDR2 FVKESK. The CDR3 runs to 14 residues. V was shortened by 2 bases and J by 6 bases, with 13 bases between the two germline ends. As DNA, the CDR3 is TGTGCCAGCAGCCAAATCCGGGGGATTCCTGAAGCTTTCTTT. Translating gives CASSQIRGIPEAFF.

The chain joins TRBV5-4 to TRBJ1-2; D ambiguous. The CDR3 runs 14 residues. V gave up 0 bases and J gave up 2 bases, with 8 bases separating them. Germline-derived CDR1 and CDR2 are SGHNT and YYREEE (reference sequence). CDR3 sequence reads: CASSLEGRNYGYTF. The DNA of the CDR3 is TGTGCCAGCAGCTTGGAAGGTAGAAACTATGGCTACACCTTC. The variable domain in full, with the rest retrieved from reference TRBV5-4 and TRBJ1-2, is ETGVTQSPTHLIKTRGQQVTLRCSSQSGHNTVSWYQQALGQGPQFIFQYYREEENGRGNFPPRFSGLQFPNYSSELNVNALELDDSALYLCASSLEGRNYGYTFGSGTRLTVV.

The CDR3 nucleotides read TGCGCCAGCAGCTCAATAGCGGGAGGAGGTGAGCAGTTCTTC. It specifies CASSSIAGGGEQFF. V usage is TRBV5-1 and J usage is TRBJ2-1, with 10 bases fitting TRBD2. Germline V gene lookup returns CDR1 SGHRS and CDR2 YFSETQ. The CDR3 covers 14 residues. V lost 3 bases, J lost 9 bases, and 6 bases stayed unmatched.

The chain has TRBV11-1 and TRBJ1-1; tentative D call: TRBD1 (6 bases). Trimming pared 4 bases from V and 4 bases from J, leaving 10 bases between. The CDR3 length is 13 residues. In germline, CDR1 is SGHAT, CDR2 FQDESV (reference sequence). CDR3 sequence (DNA): TGTGCCAGCAGCTACTACAGGGTCACTGAAGCTTTCTTT. Its translation is CASSYYRVTEAFF. The full variable domain, with the rest looked up from reference TRBV11-1 and TRBJ1-1, is EAEVAQSPRYKITEKSQAVAFWCDPISGHATLYWYRQILGQGPELLVQFQDESVVDDSQLPKDRFSAERLKGVDSTLKIQPAELGDSAMYLCASSYYRVTEAFFGQGTRLTVV.

The rearrangement uses TRBV27 and TRBJ2-1; D is perhaps TRBD2 (6 bases). The CDR3 loop spans 16 amino acids. Germline values: CDR1 MNHEY, CDR2 SMNVEV (reference sequence). Trimming took 5 bases from V and 6 from J, leaving 20 bases between them. For the CDR3, the DNA is TGTGCCAGCAGTCCCTGGAAAAGGGAGGCAGGCAATGAGCAGTTCTTC. It is translated as CASSPWKREAGNEQFF.

J is TRBJ1-4 and V is TRBV18; 9 bases are shared with TRBD1. The CDR3 extends over 14 amino acids. Germline-derived CDR1 and CDR2 are KGHSH and LQKENI. V gave up 3 bases and J gave up 8 bases; unmatched junction bases: 4. CDR3: CASSPGTGIEKLFF. Written as DNA, the CDR3 is TGTGCCAGCTCACCCGGGACAGGGATCGAAAAACTGTTTTTT.

The count of this clone is one. J is TRBJ1-5 and V is TRBV30; TRBD1 is a possible D gene (6 bases). This CDR3 region has 14 residues. V shed 4 bases and J shed 6 bases, with 16 bases lying between them. CDR1 and CDR2 (germline): GTSNPN, SVGIG (reference sequence). CDR3 residues: CAWTGRGFGQPQHF. Here the CDR3 DNA reads TGTGCCTGGACAGGCAGGGGATTCGGTCAGCCCCAGCATTTT.

In DNA, the CDR3 is TGCGCCAGCAGTCCCGGGTTTAGCACAGATACGCAGTATTTT. This translates into CASSPGFSTDTQYF. The chain links TRBV5-1 to TRBJ2-3; D gene unclear. CDR1 is SGHRS, CDR2 YFSETQ, per germline. The CDR3 contains 14 residues. V lost 5 bases to trimming and J lost 0 bases, with 10 bases between them. Filled out from reference TRBV5-1 and TRBJ2-3, the complete variable domain reads KAGVTQTPRYLIKTRGQQVTLSCSPISGHRSVSWYQQTPGQGLQFLFEYFSETQRNKGNFPGRFSGRQFSNSRSEMNVSTLELGDSALYLCASSPGFSTDTQYFGPGTRLTVL.

This chain uses TRBV7-3 with TRBJ1-2, with 8 bases aligning to TRBD1. Germline values: CDR1 SGHTA, CDR2 FQGTGA. Trimming at V came to 5 bases and at J to 8 bases, leaving 7 bases not matched to a gene. The CDR3 length is 13 residues. CDR3 sequence (DNA): TGTGCCAGCAGCGAGGGACAGGTGAAGGGCTACACCTTC. This gives the protein CASSEGQVKGYTF.

The J gene is TRBJ2-5, the V gene TRBV27; 14 bases fit TRBD2. The germline gives CDR1 MNHEY, CDR2 SMNVEV (reference sequence). V shed 5 bases and J 2 bases; nucleotides not matched to a gene: 4. The CDR3 contains 16 residues. CDR3 region: CASSIRLAGGQETQYF. CDR3 DNA: TGTGCCAGCAGTATCAGACTAGCGGGAGGGCAAGAGACCCAGTACTTC.

The chain's CDR3 is CASSFAMGRQPQHF. DNA of the CDR3: TGTGCCAGCAGTTTCGCGATGGGAAGACAGCCCCAGCATTTT. The chain employs TRBV28 and TRBJ1-5; D gene unclear. The V gene lost 3 bases and the J gene lost 7 bases, with 13 bases spanning the gap. Germline loops: CDR1 MDHEN, CDR2 SYDVKM. The CDR3 sequence is 14 residues long. Full variable domain (remainder filled in from reference TRBV28 and TRBJ1-5): DVKVTQSSRYLVKRTGEKVFLECVQDMDHENMFWYRQDPGLGLRLIYFSYDVKMKEKGDIPEGYSVSREKKERFSLILESASTNQTSMYLCASSFAMGRQPQHFGDGTRLSIL.

The chain employs TRBV11-2 and TRBJ2-5; 8 bases agree with TRBD2. Germline-derived CDR1 and CDR2 are SGHAT and FQNNGV. J gave up 6 bases and V 6 bases, and 18 bases lay outside the gene matches. The CDR3 sequence is 17 residues long. The CDR3 DNA reads TGTGCCAGCAGTCAGCCCCATTGGAGCGGGGGAAAAAAGACCCAGTACTTC. Its protein is CASSQPHWSGGKKTQYF.

The chain couples TRBV19 to TRBJ2-1; the match to TRBD2 covers 8 bases. This CDR3 is 15 amino acids long. The J segment lost 7 bases and the V segment lost 7 bases, leaving 12 bases of the junction unmatched. CDR1 LNHDA and CDR2 SQIVND come from the germline V gene (reference sequence). The CDR3 bases are TGTGCCAGTACCCGGGGGGGCGGGATAATTAATGAGCAGTTCTTC. Its protein product is CASTRGGGIINEQFF.

This chain uses TRBV5-1 with TRBJ2-3; TRBD2 is a possible D gene (5 bases). V lost 0 bases and J lost 7, with 18 bases in between. The CDR3 consists of 16 residues. CDR1 SGHRS and CDR2 YFSETQ come from the germline V gene. The CDR3 region has the DNA TGCGCCAGCAGCTTGGAAGGGAGTGGGCAAATTAATACGCAGTATTTT. Translated: CASSLEGSGQINTQYF.